This TCR beta chain derives from a study of immune heterogeneity within non-small cell lung tumors. At the level of the study: Histology included several squamous cell carcinomas, under twelve non-squamous carcinomas and 1 unspecified tumor. General study findings and limits: Alongside site-unique high-frequency clones, identical dominant CDR3 beta clonotypes recurred across tumor sites within a patient.

Amplification of the TCR beta CDR3 was achieved through multiplex PCR with 32 V and 13 J primers. TCRdb called the multiplex PCR reads again in MiXCR, with one record for every CDR3 protein. The data show fewer than 25,000 distinct CDR3 sequences, about 30% seen once. As for this clonotype: The target antigen is unknown.

Unmatched junction bases numbered 10, after V lost 1 base and J lost 2 bases. Germline lookup yields CDR1 DFQATT and CDR2 SNEGSKA (reference sequence). This CDR3 has 16 amino acids. TCRs were amplified from approximately 600 ng gDNA of bulk tumor per sample. Doctors removed several biopsies from each primary tumor during surgery, keeping them far apart. Those enrolled were patients newly diagnosed with untreated non-small cell lung cancer and undergoing curative surgery. Curative-intent surgery was being performed on the donors, who were patients newly diagnosed with non-small cell lung cancer. The chain recombines TRBV20-1 with TRBJ2-5; TRBD1 matches at 7 bases. The sequence came from a middle-aged man with non-small cell lung cancer. The sample consisted of lung tumor tissue. As DNA, the CDR3 is TGCAGTGCTAGAGTCGAGTGGGACAGCCTTCAAGAGACCCAGTACTTC. Translating it yields CSARVEWDSLQETQYF.